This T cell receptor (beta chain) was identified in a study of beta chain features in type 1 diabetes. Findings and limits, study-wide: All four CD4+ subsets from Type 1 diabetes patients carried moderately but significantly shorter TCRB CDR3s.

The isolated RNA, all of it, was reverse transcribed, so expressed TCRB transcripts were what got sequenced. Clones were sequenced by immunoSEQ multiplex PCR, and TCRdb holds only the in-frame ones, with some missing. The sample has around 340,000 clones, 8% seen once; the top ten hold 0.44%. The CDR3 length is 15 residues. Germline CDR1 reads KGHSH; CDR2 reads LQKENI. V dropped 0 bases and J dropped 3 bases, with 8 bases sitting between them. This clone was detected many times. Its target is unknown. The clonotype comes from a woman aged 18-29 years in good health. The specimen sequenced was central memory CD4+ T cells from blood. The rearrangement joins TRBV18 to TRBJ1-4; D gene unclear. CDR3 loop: CASSPPITANEKLFF. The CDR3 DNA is TGTGCCAGCTCACCACCTATAACAGCTAATGAAAAACTGTTTTTT.